The clone carrying this T cell receptor beta chain has just one count. Per the original data handling: Amplification from reference gene primers served as the basis for estimated nucleated cell counts. The table came from immunoSEQ multiplex PCR; TCRdb's copy has only in-frame clones and leaves some out. V and J calls and clone size come straight from that table; D and trimming were deduced from the DNA. Of approximately 240,000 clones in the sample, 80% to 85% were seen once. The data were obtained in a study of blood T cell repertoires in COVID-19. As for the study in general: The analysed material was cDNA or gDNA that came from T cells, B-cell-depleted T cells, or PBMCs.

This receptor was obtained from a woman aged 55-75 years with acute or convalescent COVID-19. Sequenced input: peripheral blood.

The CDR3 coding sequence is TGTGCCAGCGGATCCAGCGGGGGGGCGGGTGATACGCAGTATTTT. It encodes CASGSSGGAGDTQYF. The V call is TRBV11-2, the J call TRBJ2-3; 10 bases fit TRBD2. Germline lookup yields CDR1 SGHAT and CDR2 FQNNGV. The length of the CDR3 is 15 residues. The J segment lost 6 bases and the V segment lost 8 bases, leaving 11 bases of the junction unmatched.